This T cell receptor (beta chain) was captured by sequencing in a study of CD8+CD57+ T cells in acquired aplastic anemia. Study at large: An average of 3.2 ug of DNA was obtained from sorted CD4+ and CD8+ cells.

Genomic DNA, the template, was used for profiling of the TCR beta VDJ and CDR3. From the reads, TCRdb called clonotypes with MiXCR, one entry per CDR3 protein. The data hold over 250,000 distinct CDR3 sequences, with approximately 57% observed a single time. Sequenced patients had shown CD8+CD57+ cell expansion by flow cytometry. This CDR3 is built from 14 residues. V was shortened by 6 bases and J by 6 bases, with 12 bases between the two germline ends. CDR1 is MNHNY and CDR2 is SVGAGI in the germline V gene (reference sequence). Sequencing was performed on sorted CD4+, CD8+, or CD8+CD57+ T cells (not recorded which) from PBMCs. This clonotype was obtained from a human donor with aplastic anemia. V and J are TRBV6-6 and TRBJ1-6, with D perhaps matching TRBD1 (6 bases). The CDR3 DNA follows: TGTGCCAGCAGCGAACGACAGGTTAATTCACCCCTCCACTTT. Translation gives CASSERQVNSPLHF.